This T cell receptor (beta chain) was captured by sequencing in a study of blood T cell repertoires in COVID-19. On the study more broadly: COVID-19 samples from acute and convalescent phases originated in the United States, Italy and Spain.

The germline gives CDR1 MDHEN, CDR2 SYDVKM. The CDR3 totals 12 residues. In the authors' methods: Nucleated cell counts were estimated from reference gene primer amplification. Produced via immunoSEQ multiplex PCR; TCRdb's table is partial and in-frame only. Clonal size and the V and J genes are those of that table, whereas D and trimming came from the DNA. Here the sample spans approximately 94,000 clones, over 65% being singletons. Only a few counts were recorded for this clone. The sequence derives from a human donor in a cohort sampled during active COVID-19. The specimen sequenced was peripheral blood. The chain links TRBV28 to TRBJ2-7, with D perhaps TRBD2 (5 bases). The CDR3 protein is CASGQISYEQYF. The CDR3 DNA is TGTGCAAGCGGTCAGATCTCCTACGAGCAGTACTTC.